The entry that follows covers one T cell receptor (beta chain) sequence. Authors' data handling: By means of reference gene primer amplification, nucleated cell counts were estimated. Assay: immunoSEQ multiplex PCR; the TCRdb copy retains only in-frame clones and omits some. V and J calls plus clone size are reproduced from that table; the DNA served to infer D and trimming. Among around 160,000 clones listed, 65% to 90% were seen once. These data belong to a study of blood T cell repertoires in COVID-19. Study overall: There were acute and convalescent COVID-19 samples, and they came from the United States, Italy and Spain. T cells, B-cell-depleted T cells, or PBMCs supplied cDNA or gDNA.

Trimming removed 4 bases from V and 4 bases from J; junction bases left unmatched: 4. Germline V CDR1 and CDR2: SGHRS, YFSETQ. This CDR3 is built from 14 residues. The chain links TRBV5-1 to TRBJ2-5, with TRBD2 identical over 10 bases. This TCR was sampled from a man aged 55-75 years with acute or convalescent COVID-19. The sequencing sample was made of peripheral blood. CDR3 coding DNA: TGCGCCAGCAGCCAAGGACTAGCGGTAGAGACCCAGTACTTC. It is translated as CASSQGLAVETQYF.